This T cell receptor beta chain comes out of a study of beta chain features in type 1 diabetes. Broader study findings: Patients with type 1 diabetes showed fewer VDJ junction insertions and more deletions. Patients' naive, central memory and regulatory TCRB repertoires appeared more alike than those of healthy donors. Any role of HLA type in TCRB rearrangement remained unresolved here. All four CD4+ subsets from Type 1 diabetes patients carried moderately but significantly shorter TCRB CDR3s.

Since all of the isolated RNA was reverse transcribed, expressed TCRB transcripts were what got sequenced. Measured with immunoSEQ multiplex PCR; TCRdb has only the in-frame clones, and not every one. The sample gives 230,000 or so clones, 16% of which show up once; about 0.085% is in the top ten. Remarks on this clone: No antigen is known for it.

Trimming pared 6 bases from V and 15 bases from J, leaving 19 bases between. The CDR3 spans 12 residues. CDR1 and CDR2 from the germline V gene are SGHRS and YFSETQ. The chain couples TRBV5-1 to TRBJ2-1; a weak D match, TRBD2 (6 bases). This TCR came from a young man with type 1 diabetes. Sequencing used naive CD4+ T cells from blood. The DNA for the CDR3 is TGCGCCAGCACCCTATTGGAGGGCACATCGTTCTTC. This gives the protein CASTLLEGTSFF. The full variable domain, rest sourced from reference TRBV5-1 and TRBJ2-1, is KAGVTQTPRYLIKTRGQQVTLSCSPISGHRSVSWYQQTPGQGLQFLFEYFSETQRNKGNFPGRFSGRQFSNSRSEMNVSTLELGDSALYLCASTLLEGTSFFGPGTRLTVL.